These T cell receptor beta chains were read from a single sample in a study of shared clonotypes between healthy human individuals. Some clones are missing from TCRdb's copy, which holds only in-frame ones; the method was immunoSEQ multiplex PCR. The sample consists of over 400,000 clones, roughly 80% of them appearing once. Input material: PBMCs. These receptor sequences come from a middle-aged woman in good health. Some clones in this sample may be carry-over from other donors' samples. CDR3s include the opening cysteine and the closing phenylalanine or tryptophan. D genes are given only for firm matches. The listing skips clone size in some rows; elsewhere it reads once, few, many or a size class.

NA	TRBV7-6	NA	TRBJ2-3	TGTGCCAGCAGCTTAGGCCGGGCAGATACGCAGTATTTT	CASSLGRADTQYF
NA	TRBV5-1	NA	TRBJ2-5	TGCGCCAGCAGCTTGGGGGTACGCTGGGGAGAGACCCAGTACTTC	CASSLGVRWGETQYF
NA	TRBV15	TRBD1	TRBJ1-6	TGTGCCACCAGATGGGACAGCTATTCACCCCTCCACTTT	CATRWDSYSPLHF
NA	TRBV7-2	TRBD1	TRBJ2-3	TGTGCCATCAAGACAGGGCCAGATACGCAGTATTTT	CAIKTGPDTQYF
NA	TRBV7-2	TRBD1	TRBJ2-7	TGTGCCAGCAGCTCCCCAGGGGGCTTCTACGAGCAGTACTTC	CASSSPGGFYEQYF
NA	TRBV5-6	NA	TRBJ2-7	TGTGCCAGCAGCTTGGTATGGAGCTCCTACGAGCAGTACTTC	CASSLVWSSYEQYF
NA	TRBV14	TRBD1	TRBJ1-2	TGTGCCAGCAGCCAAGACCAGAACAGGGGATATGGCTACACCTTC	CASSQDQNRGYGYTF
NA	TRBV15	NA	TRBJ2-2	TGTGCCACCAGCAGAGATCTGCCGGGGGCGCCCACCGGGGAGCTGTTTTTT	CATSRDLPGAPTGELFF
NA	TRBV5-4	TRBD2	TRBJ2-3	TGTGCCAGCAGCTCCGGGACTAGCGGGAGGGCCGGGACAGATACGCAGTATTTT	CASSSGTSGRAGTDTQYF
NA	TRBV2	TRBD1	TRBJ1-5	TGTGCCAGCAGGCCGGGGACAGGGCGCAATCAGCCCCAGCATTTT	CASRPGTGRNQPQHF
NA	TRBV7-3	TRBD2	TRBJ2-5	TGTGCCAGCAGCCCGCTAGCGGGAGGTTTTGAGACCCAGTACTTC	CASSPLAGGFETQYF
few	TRBV7-2	TRBD1	TRBJ1-1	TGTGCCAGCAGCTTAAGGGCCAGGGGGGTCTTCGAAGCTTTCTTT	CASSLRARGVFEAFF
NA	TRBV28	TRBD2	TRBJ2-7	TGTGCCAGCATAGCGGGGCCCCAGGGCGAGCAGTACTTC	CASIAGPQGEQYF
few	TRBV6-1	NA	TRBJ2-7	TGTGCCAGCAGTGACGGTTTTTACGAGCAGTACTTC	CASSDGFYEQYF
few	TRBV14	NA	TRBJ1-1	TGTGCCAGCAGCCAAGATCTGGGGGAACTAATGAACACTGAAGCTTTCTTT	CASSQDLGELMNTEAFF
NA	TRBV5-4	NA	TRBJ1-2	TGTGCCAGCAGCTTGGCTGGGGCAGTAGATGGCTACACCTTC	CASSLAGAVDGYTF
NA	TRBV11-2	NA	TRBJ2-7	TGTGCCAGCAGCTTAGAGGGCCACCAATTCTACGAGCAGTACTTC	CASSLEGHQFYEQYF
NA	TRBV9	NA	TRBJ2-7	TGTGCCAGCAGCGTAAGCCAGAGAAAAGGGGAGCAGTACTTC	CASSVSQRKGEQYF
NA	TRBV7-9	TRBD1	TRBJ2-7	TGTGCCAGCAGCACCGGACAGGGCGCGGGTGAGCAGTACTTC	CASSTGQGAGEQYF
NA	TRBV30	TRBD2	TRBJ2-1	TGTGCCTGGAGTCCCCTAGCGGGAACGTACAATGAGCAGTTCTTC	CAWSPLAGTYNEQFF
NA	TRBV28	NA	TRBJ1-4	TGTGCCAGCTCCATTCCTCCTGTAAACAATGAAAAACTGTTTTTT	CASSIPPVNNEKLFF
many	TRBV2	NA	TRBJ1-1	TGTGCCACCTCTTCACAGGGAATAAGCACTGAAGCTTTCTTT	CATSSQGISTEAFF
once	TRBV6-1	NA	TRBJ2-2	TGTGCCAGCAGTGAAGATCTAGCGAACACCGGGGAGCTGTTTTTT	CASSEDLANTGELFF
few	TRBV7-9	NA	TRBJ1-1	TGTGCCAGCAGCTTAACGGGGGGTCCGGGCACTGAAGCTTTCTTT	CASSLTGGPGTEAFF
once	TRBV6-1	TRBD1	TRBJ2-7	TGTGCCAGCAGTGAAGAGTACAGGGGGGAGTACGAGCAGTACTTC	CASSEEYRGEYEQYF
NA	TRBV7-2	NA	TRBJ2-7	TGTGCCAGCAGCCCCAGACAGGCGAGCGAGCAGTACTTC	CASSPRQASEQYF
many	TRBV29-1	NA	TRBJ2-1	TGCAGCGTTTCCCGTAGGGCGGAGGCCTATGGTGAGCAGTTCTTC	CSVSRRAEAYGEQFF
few	TRBV29-1	NA	TRBJ2-7	TGCAGCGTTGGGGGCGCCCTAGGAATCGATAGAAACGAGCAGTACTTC	CSVGGALGIDRNEQYF
few	TRBV6-1	NA	TRBJ2-7	TGTGCCAGCAGTTTAGGAGGCTACGAGCAGTACTTC	CASSLGGYEQYF
NA	TRBV9	TRBD1	TRBJ1-4	TGTGCCAGCAGCGTACGACAGGGTGCTAATGAAAAACTGTTTTTT	CASSVRQGANEKLFF
NA	TRBV7-3	NA	TRBJ1-5	TGTGCCAGCAGCTTAGACGGACGAAATCAGCCCCAGCATTTT	CASSLDGRNQPQHF
NA	TRBV7-8	NA	TRBJ1-1	TGTGCCAGCAGCCGTACAAGGAACACTGAAGCTTTCTTT	CASSRTRNTEAFF
NA	TRBV18	NA	TRBJ2-7	TGTGCCAGCTCACCGGGTTACGAGCAGTACTTC	CASSPGYEQYF
NA	TRBV7-2	TRBD2	TRBJ2-7	TGTGCCAGCAGCGCCCGACTAGCGGGAGGAACCTACGAGCAGTACTTC	CASSARLAGGTYEQYF
NA	TRBV21-1	NA	TRBJ2-7	TGTGCCAGCAGCAATCAGGACACCCTACGGGATGCCTACGAGCAGTACTTC	CASSNQDTLRDAYEQYF